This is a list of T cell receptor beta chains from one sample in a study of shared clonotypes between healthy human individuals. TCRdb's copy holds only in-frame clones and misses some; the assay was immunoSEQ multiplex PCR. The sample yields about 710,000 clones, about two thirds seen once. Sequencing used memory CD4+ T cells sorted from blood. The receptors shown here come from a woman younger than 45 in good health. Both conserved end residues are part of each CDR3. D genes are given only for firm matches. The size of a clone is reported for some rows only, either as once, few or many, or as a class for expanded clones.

CDR3 DNA: TGCGCCAGCAGAGGGGAAGGAGGGATTGAGCAGTTCTTC
CDR3 protein: CASRGEGGIEQFF
D gene: -
clone size: -
V gene: TRBV5-1
J gene: TRBJ2-1

CDR3 DNA: TGTGCCAGCAGTTTGACATACGAGCAGTACTTC
CDR3 protein: CASSLTYEQYF
D gene: -
clone size: -
V gene: TRBV28
J gene: TRBJ2-7

CDR3 DNA: TGTGCCAGCAGCTTAGCGCTCGGGCAGGGGGTCGGTGGCTACACCTTC
CDR3 protein: CASSLALGQGVGGYTF
D gene: TRBD1
clone size: -
V gene: TRBV7-9
J gene: TRBJ1-2

CDR3 DNA: TGTGCCAGCAGTGAACTAGCGGGGGCTCTACAGTATTTT
CDR3 protein: CASSELAGALQYF
D gene: TRBD2
clone size: -
V gene: TRBV6-1
J gene: TRBJ2-3

CDR3 DNA: TGTGCCAGCAGCCCGAACTCTCCGGGGGGCCAAGAGACCCAGTACTTC
CDR3 protein: CASSPNSPGGQETQYF
D gene: TRBD2
clone size: -
V gene: TRBV7-2
J gene: TRBJ2-5

CDR3 DNA: TGTGCCAGCAGCTCAGGGGGCATCACAGATACGCAGTATTTT
CDR3 protein: CASSSGGITDTQYF
D gene: TRBD1
clone size: -
V gene: TRBV27
J gene: TRBJ2-3

CDR3 DNA: TGTGCCAGCAGCAATAGCGGGAGGAGCTCCTACAATGAGCAGTTCTTC
CDR3 protein: CASSNSGRSSYNEQFF
D gene: TRBD2
clone size: -
V gene: TRBV7-2
J gene: TRBJ2-1

CDR3 DNA: TGTGCCAGTATAAAGAGAAACACCGGGGAGCTGTTTTTT
CDR3 protein: CASIKRNTGELFF
D gene: -
clone size: -
V gene: TRBV28
J gene: TRBJ2-2

CDR3 DNA: TGCACCATTGGGTTGGCAGGGAGGGCCGGGGAGCTGTTTTTT
CDR3 protein: CTIGLAGRAGELFF
D gene: TRBD2
clone size: -
V gene: TRBV29-1
J gene: TRBJ2-2

CDR3 DNA: TGCGCCAGCAGCCTGAGCCGGGACAGTGAAGCTTTCTTT
CDR3 protein: CASSLSRDSEAFF
D gene: TRBD1
clone size: -
V gene: TRBV5-1
J gene: TRBJ1-1

CDR3 DNA: TGTGCCAGCAGCTTAGCGGGAGGAGACACCGGGGAGCTGTTTTTT
CDR3 protein: CASSLAGGDTGELFF
D gene: -
clone size: -
V gene: TRBV7-6
J gene: TRBJ2-2

CDR3 DNA: TGCGCCAGCAGGCACTCCTACGAGCAGTACTTC
CDR3 protein: CASRHSYEQYF
D gene: -
clone size: -
V gene: TRBV10-1
J gene: TRBJ2-7

CDR3 DNA: TGTGCCAGCAGCGCCCAGAGGGCGAACACTGAAGCTTTCTTT
CDR3 protein: CASSAQRANTEAFF
D gene: -
clone size: -
V gene: TRBV11-2
J gene: TRBJ1-1

CDR3 DNA: TGTGCCAGCAGCTCCGGGACTAGCGGGACGGTTGAGCAGTTCTTC
CDR3 protein: CASSSGTSGTVEQFF
D gene: TRBD2
clone size: few
V gene: TRBV11-3
J gene: TRBJ2-1

CDR3 DNA: TGTGCCAGTAGGGGACAGTATAGCAATCAGCCCCAGCATTTT
CDR3 protein: CASRGQYSNQPQHF
D gene: TRBD1
clone size: -
V gene: TRBV19
J gene: TRBJ1-5

CDR3 DNA: TGCGCCAGCAGCCCTGGACTAGCGGGATACCAAGAGACCCAGTACTTC
CDR3 protein: CASSPGLAGYQETQYF
D gene: TRBD2
clone size: -
V gene: TRBV5-1
J gene: TRBJ2-5

CDR3 DNA: TGTGCCAGCAGCCAACCGGGTTTAAATAGCGGGAGGAGAAATGAGCAGTTCTTC
CDR3 protein: CASSQPGLNSGRRNEQFF
D gene: TRBD2
clone size: -
V gene: TRBV4-2
J gene: TRBJ2-1

CDR3 DNA: TGTGCCAGCAGCGTGCAGGGCTCCTACGAGCAGTACTTC
CDR3 protein: CASSVQGSYEQYF
D gene: -
clone size: -
V gene: TRBV9
J gene: TRBJ2-7

CDR3 DNA: TGTGCCAGCAGCTCCCTTATAGCCAAAAACATTCAGTACTTC
CDR3 protein: CASSSLIAKNIQYF
D gene: -
clone size: -
V gene: TRBV11-2
J gene: TRBJ2-4

CDR3 DNA: TGTGCCACCAGCAGAGATGGCGACGGTGAGCAGTTCTTC
CDR3 protein: CATSRDGDGEQFF
D gene: -
clone size: -
V gene: TRBV15
J gene: TRBJ2-1

CDR3 DNA: TGTGCCAGCTCACCACTCACTTGGGAGACCCAGTACTTC
CDR3 protein: CASSPLTWETQYF
D gene: -
clone size: -
V gene: TRBV18
J gene: TRBJ2-5

CDR3 DNA: TGTGCCAGCAGCTGGAGCAATCAGCCCCAGCATTTT
CDR3 protein: CASSWSNQPQHF
D gene: -
clone size: few
V gene: TRBV7-2
J gene: TRBJ1-5

CDR3 DNA: TGTGCCAGCAGTTTAGCGGACAGGGCCACCGGGGAGCTGTTTTTT
CDR3 protein: CASSLADRATGELFF
D gene: TRBD1
clone size: -
V gene: TRBV28
J gene: TRBJ2-2

CDR3 DNA: TGCAGTGCGATCTTGAACACTGAAGCTTTCTTT
CDR3 protein: CSAILNTEAFF
D gene: -
clone size: -
V gene: TRBV20-1
J gene: TRBJ1-1

CDR3 DNA: TGCGCCAGCACAAGGCTAGCGGAATCAGATACGCAGTATTTT
CDR3 protein: CASTRLAESDTQYF
D gene: TRBD2
clone size: -
V gene: TRBV5-1
J gene: TRBJ2-3

CDR3 DNA: TGCGCCAGCAGCTACCGAACAGACCCCCCGAGGTACGAGCAGTACTTC
CDR3 protein: CASSYRTDPPRYEQYF
D gene: -
clone size: few
V gene: TRBV4-1
J gene: TRBJ2-7

CDR3 DNA: TGTGCCAGCAGCCACAGGGGGCTAGGAGGTGGGGAGCTGTTTTTT
CDR3 protein: CASSHRGLGGGELFF
D gene: TRBD1
clone size: -
V gene: TRBV2
J gene: TRBJ2-2

CDR3 DNA: TGTGCCAGTAGTGAGGCGTACAATGAGCAGTTCTTC
CDR3 protein: CASSEAYNEQFF
D gene: -
clone size: -
V gene: TRBV19
J gene: TRBJ2-1

CDR3 DNA: TGTGCCAGCAGCTTAGTAGCGGGAGGATCCTACGAGCAGTACTTC
CDR3 protein: CASSLVAGGSYEQYF
D gene: TRBD2
clone size: -
V gene: TRBV7-2
J gene: TRBJ2-7

CDR3 DNA: TGTGCCAGCTCACCAGTGGGAGTTGAGGGCACTGAAGCTTTCTTT
CDR3 protein: CASSPVGVEGTEAFF
D gene: -
clone size: -
V gene: TRBV18
J gene: TRBJ1-1

CDR3 DNA: TGTGCCAGCAGTCCTAGCGAAGATACGCAGTATTTT
CDR3 protein: CASSPSEDTQYF
D gene: -
clone size: many
V gene: TRBV6-6
J gene: TRBJ2-3

CDR3 DNA: TGTGCCAGCAGTTCTACCCCGACGCTTACCAATCAGCCCCAGCATTTT
CDR3 protein: CASSSTPTLTNQPQHF
D gene: -
clone size: -
V gene: TRBV27
J gene: TRBJ1-5

CDR3 DNA: TGTGCCAGCAGCGCCCAGCCCGGGACTTCAACCGGGGAGCTGTTTTTT
CDR3 protein: CASSAQPGTSTGELFF
D gene: -
clone size: once
V gene: TRBV9
J gene: TRBJ2-2

CDR3 DNA: TGTGCCACCAGCAGAGCCGCCGGGAGCAACTACAATGAGCAGTTCTTC
CDR3 protein: CATSRAAGSNYNEQFF
D gene: -
clone size: -
V gene: TRBV15
J gene: TRBJ2-1